This is a list of T cell receptor beta chains from one sample in a study of identical twins. TCRdb analysed the 5' RACE reads with MiXCR anew, one entry per CDR3 protein. The data contain 550,000 to 700,000 distinct CDR3 sequences, nearly 10% of them seen just once; the ten biggest clones take up 3%. The same sample was also studied in work on yellow fever vaccine responses in identical twins.

Sequencing was performed on PBMCs. These receptors were taken from a woman between 18 and 29 years old in good health. CDR3s include the opening cysteine and the closing phenylalanine or tryptophan. A D gene is named only where the DNA matches it firmly. Clone size, where shown, is once, few, many, or a class for clones that have expanded.

many	-	TRBV29-1	TRBJ2-3	CSPPRRVADTQYF	TGCAGCCCCCCCCGGAGGGTGGCAGATACGCAGTATTTT
few	TRBD2	TRBV24-1	TRBJ2-1	CATQERGASNEQFF	TGTGCCACCCAAGAGCGGGGGGCGAGCAATGAGCAGTTCTTC
-	-	TRBV20-1	TRBJ2-3	CSARSGEINADTQYF	TGCAGTGCCCGTTCAGGGGAAATAAACGCAGATACGCAGTATTTT
few	-	TRBV4-3	TRBJ2-2	CASSQDGTGNTGELFF	TGCGCCAGCAGCCAAGATGGGACGGGAAACACCGGGGAGCTGTTTTTT
few	TRBD1	TRBV28	TRBJ2-7	CASSPGHRGPYEQYF	TGTGCCAGCAGTCCGGGACACAGGGGACCCTACGAGCAGTACTTC
-	TRBD1	TRBV2	TRBJ2-7	CASSSRDRFTYEQYF	TGTGCCAGCAGCTCCCGGGACAGGTTTACCTACGAGCAGTACTTC
-	-	TRBV7-2	TRBJ1-1	CASRSPRGLRNTEAFF	TGTGCCAGCAGGTCCCCCCGCGGCCTCAGGAACACTGAAGCTTTCTTT
-	-	TRBV20-1	TRBJ2-3	CSARDVWGTDTQYF	TGCAGTGCTCGGGACGTCTGGGGCACAGATACGCAGTATTTT
many	-	TRBV29-1	TRBJ2-1	CSVVGQYNEQFF	TGCAGCGTTGTTGGTCAGTACAATGAGCAGTTCTTC
few	TRBD2	TRBV3-1	TRBJ2-2	CASSQTGGSNTGELFF	TGTGCCAGCAGCCAAACGGGGGGATCGAACACCGGGGAGCTGTTTTTT